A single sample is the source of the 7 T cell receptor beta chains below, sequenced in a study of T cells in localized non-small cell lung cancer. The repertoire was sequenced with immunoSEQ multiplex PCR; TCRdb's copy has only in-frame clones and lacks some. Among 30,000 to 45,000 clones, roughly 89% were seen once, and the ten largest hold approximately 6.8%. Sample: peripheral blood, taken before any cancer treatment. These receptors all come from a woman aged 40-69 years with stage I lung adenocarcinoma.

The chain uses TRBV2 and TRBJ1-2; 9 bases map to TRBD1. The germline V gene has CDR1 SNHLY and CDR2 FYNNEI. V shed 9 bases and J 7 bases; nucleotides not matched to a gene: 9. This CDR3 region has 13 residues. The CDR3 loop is CASSQQGAGGYTF. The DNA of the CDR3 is TGTGCCAGTTCCCAACAGGGGGCCGGTGGCTACACCTTC.

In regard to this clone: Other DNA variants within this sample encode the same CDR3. CDR3 coding DNA: TGTGCCAGCTCACCACTCGAGGGCGCTGAAGCTTTCTTT. Its protein is CASSPLEGAEAFF. This chain links TRBV18 with TRBJ1-1; D not certain. Trimming left V 1 base short and J 6 bases short, with 9 bases between. Germline CDR1 reads KGHSH; CDR2 reads LQKENI. There are 13 residues in the CDR3.

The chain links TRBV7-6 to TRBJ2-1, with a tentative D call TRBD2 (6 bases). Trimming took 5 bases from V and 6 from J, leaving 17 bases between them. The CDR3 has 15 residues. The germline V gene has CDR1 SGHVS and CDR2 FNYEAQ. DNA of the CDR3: TGTGCCAGCAGCCATGGTACTGGGGGGAGCAATGAGCAGTTCTTC. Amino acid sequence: CASSHGTGGSNEQFF.

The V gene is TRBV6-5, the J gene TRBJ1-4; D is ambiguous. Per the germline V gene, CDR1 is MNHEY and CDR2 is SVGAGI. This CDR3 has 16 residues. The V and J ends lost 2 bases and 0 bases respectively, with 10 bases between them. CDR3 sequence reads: CASSYLPGATNEKLFF. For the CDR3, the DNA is TGTGCCAGCAGTTACCTCCCAGGTGCAACTAATGAAAAACTGTTTTTT.

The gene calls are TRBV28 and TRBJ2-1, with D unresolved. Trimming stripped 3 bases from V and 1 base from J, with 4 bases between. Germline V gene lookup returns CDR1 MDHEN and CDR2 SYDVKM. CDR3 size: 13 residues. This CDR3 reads CASSFLSYNEQFF. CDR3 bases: TGTGCCAGCAGTTTCCTGTCCTACAATGAGCAGTTCTTC.

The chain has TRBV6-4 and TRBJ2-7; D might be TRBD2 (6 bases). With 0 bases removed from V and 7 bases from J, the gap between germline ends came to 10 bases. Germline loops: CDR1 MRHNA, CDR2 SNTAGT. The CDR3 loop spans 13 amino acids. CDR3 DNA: TGTGCCAGCAGTGACTCGCCGGCGGGGGAGCAGTACTTC. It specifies CASSDSPAGEQYF.

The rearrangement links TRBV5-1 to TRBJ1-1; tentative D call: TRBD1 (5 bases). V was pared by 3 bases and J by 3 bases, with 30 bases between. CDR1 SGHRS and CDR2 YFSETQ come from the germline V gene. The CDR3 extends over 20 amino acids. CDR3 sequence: CASSSRVLWGVGPIDTEAFF. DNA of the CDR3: TGCGCCAGCAGCTCCCGCGTGCTCTGGGGAGTGGGACCTATTGACACTGAAGCTTTCTTT.